This entry describes one T cell receptor beta chain. This clone was detected only a few times. The specificity of this receptor is unknown. No base-level quality is on record; no much larger clone is a single base apart. The protocol used for the library was the immunoSEQ multiplex PCR assay. The source is immuneACCESS, and TCRdb retained only in-frame sequences with V and J called. Part of the clones is not carried over; for the studies checked, unresolved V genes explain less than half of this, and the remainder is unexplained. In this sample the table shows about 97,000 clones, 91% of which occur a single time. The biggest ten clones account for approximately 3.4% of the sample. The data stem from a study of T cell changes during pregnancy in multiple sclerosis (dated by TCRdb to between 2018 and 2021). Regarding the complete study: The study examined how the T cell repertoire changed over the course of pregnancy in women with multiple sclerosis.

The CDR3, from cysteine to phenylalanine, totals 15 residues. Kept here is only the CDR3 DNA, which spans 45 bases and is read in frame from base 1. From V the trimming removes 2 bases and from J it removes 7 bases, while the gene matches leave 7 bases of the junction unaccounted for. Taken from the germline V gene (reference sequence), the CDR1 and CDR2 loops are LNHDA and SQIVND. Sequenced here: peripheral blood, sampled in the second trimester of pregnancy. Rearrangement joined TRBV19 to TRBJ1-5; a stretch of 8 junction bases matches TRBD1. The sequence was obtained from a female donor with multiple sclerosis, enrolled in a pregnancy study. The CDR3 reads as follows: CASSITGQESQPQHF. The DNA is TGTGCCAGTAGTATAACGGGACAGGAATCGCAGCCCCAGCATTTT.